This T cell receptor beta chain was identified in a study of blood T cell repertoires in COVID-19. Study-wide context: T cells, B-cell-depleted T cells, or PBMCs provided the cDNA or gDNA that served as material.

Produced via immunoSEQ multiplex PCR; TCRdb's table is partial and in-frame only. The sample gives about 150,000 clones, 65% to 90% of which show up once; approximately 9.4% is in the top ten. This clone was counted once. Germline V lookup: CDR1 MNHEY, CDR2 SVGEGT. J gave up 4 bases and V 5 bases, and 8 bases lay outside the gene matches. The length of the CDR3 is 14 residues. This TCR derives from a woman aged 45-59 years with acute or convalescent COVID-19. This chain connects TRBV6-2 or TRBV6-3 to TRBJ2-7; 7 bases fit TRBD2. Sequencing was performed on peripheral blood. CDR3 DNA: TGTGCCAGCAGTCTTGGACTAGAGGGGTACGAGCAGTACTTC. This sequence encodes CASSLGLEGYEQYF.